The 10 T cell receptor beta chains presented below share a single source sample, sequenced in a study of blood T cell repertoires in COVID-19. Sequenced by immunoSEQ multiplex PCR; TCRdb stores in-frame clones only, minus some. Of approximately 260,000 clones listed, approximately 80% are singletons. Material: peripheral blood. Receptors were obtained from a woman aged 80 or older with active or convalescent COVID-19.

The chain employs TRBV10-1 and TRBJ2-3, with TRBD1 identical over 9 bases. The germline CDR1 and CDR2 sequences are WNHNN and SYGVQD (reference sequence). V dropped 0 bases and J dropped 7; count of bases not matched to a gene: 5. This CDR3 region has 15 residues. The CDR3 DNA is TGCGCCAGCAGTGAGTCAAGGGGACAGGGTTATACGCAGTATTTT. Its protein is CASSESRGQGYTQYF.

In this sample, this clone turned up a few times. This chain joins TRBV10-1 and TRBJ2-5; D unclear. The CDR3 has 13 amino acids. Germline loops: CDR1 WNHNN, CDR2 SYGVQD (reference sequence). V was trimmed by 6 bases and J by 5 bases, leaving 13 bases between them. The CDR3: CASSYAVGETQYF. As DNA, the CDR3 is TGCGCCAGCAGCTACGCTGTGGGCGAGACCCAGTACTTC.

This sequence joins TRBV14 and TRBJ1-4; D is ambiguous. CDR1 SGHDN and CDR2 FVKESK come from the germline V gene. The CDR3 has 13 residues. The ends were cut back, 4 bases at V and 4 bases at J, with 7 bases in the middle. The CDR3 DNA sequence: TGTGCCAGCAGCCGCGGGTTTAATGAAAAACTGTTTTTT. As protein: CASSRGFNEKLFF.

The rearrangement links TRBV6-6 to TRBJ1-1; D is ambiguous. This CDR3 has 13 residues. The germline V and J ends were trimmed by 0 bases and 11 bases, with 13 bases remaining between them. CDR1 is MNHNY and CDR2 is SVGAGI in the germline V gene (reference sequence). The CDR3 nucleotides read TGTGCCAGCAGTTACTCTTTGTCCGGGTGGGCTTTCTTT. Its protein is CASSYSLSGWAFF.

The J gene is TRBJ1-1, the V gene TRBV29-1; weak D call: TRBD1 (5 bases). The germline gives CDR1 SQVTM, CDR2 ANQGSEA. V lost 1 base, J lost 11 bases, and 8 bases lay in between. CDR3 length equals 10 residues. This CDR3 reads CSVEGRAAFF. In nucleotides, the CDR3 is TGCAGCGTTGAAGGCAGGGCCGCTTTCTTT.

The chain recombines TRBV12-3 or TRBV12-4 with TRBJ2-1; D call uncertain. Trimming left V 1 base short and J 8 bases short, with 6 bases between. The CDR3 is 12 amino acids. CDR3 coding DNA: TGTGCCAGCAGTTTAGGGAGCTATGAGCAGTTCTTC. The encoded protein is CASSLGSYEQFF.

The V call is TRBV11-2, the J call TRBJ1-5; D ambiguous. V was cut by 0 bases and J by 1 base, with 10 bases left in between. CDR3 length: 16 residues. The V gene's germline CDR1 is SGHAT and CDR2 FQNNGV. The CDR3 DNA is TGTGCCAGCAGCTTAGATACGGGGATGAGCAATCAGCCCCAGCATTTT. It codes for CASSLDTGMSNQPQHF.

V usage is TRBV6-4 and J usage is TRBJ1-1, with D perhaps TRBD1 (5 bases). From germline, CDR1 is MRHNA and CDR2 SNTAGT. CDR3 length: 13 amino acids. Between the trimmed V and J ends, which lost 7 bases and 0 bases, there was a span of 9 bases. In DNA, the CDR3 is TGTGCCAGCACCCAGGGCCTGAACACTGAAGCTTTCTTT. Translating it yields CASTQGLNTEAFF.

A few counts support this clone. The chain is built from TRBV27 and TRBJ1-5, with 9 nucleotides matching TRBD1. The junction had 8 bases not matched to a gene; V was cut back by 8 bases and J by 0 bases. The germline V gene has CDR1 MNHEY and CDR2 SMNVEV (reference sequence). The CDR3 loop spans 16 amino acids. The CDR3 region has the DNA TGTGCCAGCCGTAGGACAGGGGCATATAGCAATCAGCCCCAGCATTTT. It codes for CASRRTGAYSNQPQHF.

The genes are TRBV7-2 and TRBJ2-1; 12 positions match TRBD1. The ends lost 7 bases at V and 8 bases at J; junction bases unmatched: 9. This CDR3 contains 15 residues. Germline values: CDR1 SGHTA, CDR2 FQGNSA. The CDR3 bases are TGTGCCAGCACCGTAGGGGGACAGGGGGCCTATGAGCAGTTCTTC. Amino acid sequence: CASTVGGQGAYEQFF.